This T cell receptor beta chain was captured in a study of shared clonotypes between healthy human individuals. Germline CDR1 reads SEHNR; CDR2 reads FQNEAQ (reference sequence). Between the trimmed V and J ends, which lost 2 bases and 8 bases, there was a span of 9 bases. CDR3 length equals 12 residues. Study-wide points: Shared clonotypes across all four donors exceeded non-shared ones in generation probability. Several donors held approximately 5% of naive CD4 clonotypes in common.

Data came from immunoSEQ multiplex PCR; TCRdb stores just in-frame clones and leaves some out. The sample holds 950,000 to 1,300,000 clones; more than 60% are singletons and the top ten take roughly 1.5%. This clone appeared a few times. What it recognizes is unknown. Investigators divided CD4+ cells into CD45RA+ naive and CD45RA-negative memory subsets. The chain uses TRBV7-9 and TRBJ1-2; maybe TRBD1 (5 bases). The TCR was taken from a young man in good health. The specimen sequenced was memory CD4+ T cells sorted from blood. As to subset: CD45RA-negative fraction. The CDR3 spells CASSLPGYGYTF. CDR3 bases: TGTGCCAGCAGCTTACCAGGGTACGGCTACACCTTC. The whole variable domain, remainder taken from reference TRBV7-9 and TRBJ1-2, is DTGVSQNPRHKITKRGQNVTFRCDPISEHNRLYWYRQTLGQGPEFLTYFQNEAQLEKSRLLSDRFSAERPKGSFSTLEIQRTEQGDSAMYLCASSLPGYGYTFGSGTRLTVV.